The clone carrying this T cell receptor beta chain came up many times. Its target is unknown. TCRdb analysed the 5' RACE reads with MiXCR anew, one entry per CDR3 protein. The data hold about 8,900 distinct CDR3 sequences, with over 25% observed a single time. Findings and caveats of the study: Tumor-infiltrating Treg TCR alpha and beta sequences overlapped most with tumor naive CD4+ T cells, then blood naive.

CDR3 length equals 15 residues. V was trimmed by 5 bases and J by 1 base, leaving 12 bases between them. In germline, CDR1 is SGHVS, CDR2 FQNEAQ. V usage is TRBV7-8 and J usage is TRBJ1-5, with D perhaps matching TRBD1 (5 bases). The receptor's source is a female donor with breast cancer. Specimen: naive CD4+ T cells sorted from a lymph node. Subset: naive CD4+ T cells, CD4+CD45RA+CD25-. The CDR3 loop reads CASSHTGGSNQPQHF. The CDR3 DNA is TGTGCCAGCAGCCACACCGGGGGGAGCAATCAGCCCCAGCATTTT.